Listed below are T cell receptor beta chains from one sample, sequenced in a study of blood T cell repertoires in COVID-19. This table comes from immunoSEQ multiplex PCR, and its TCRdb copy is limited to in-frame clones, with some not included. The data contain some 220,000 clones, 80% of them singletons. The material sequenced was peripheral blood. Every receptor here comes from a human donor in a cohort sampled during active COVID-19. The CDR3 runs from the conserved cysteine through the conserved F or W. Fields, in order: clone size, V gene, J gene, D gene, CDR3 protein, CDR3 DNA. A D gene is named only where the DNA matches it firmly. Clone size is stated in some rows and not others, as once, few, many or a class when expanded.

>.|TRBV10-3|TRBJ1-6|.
CAISEGTENSPLHF
TGTGCCATCAGTGAGGGGACTGAGAATTCACCCCTCCACTTT
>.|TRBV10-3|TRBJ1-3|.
CAIWASSGNTIYF
TGTGCCATCTGGGCAAGCTCTGGAAACACCATATATTTT
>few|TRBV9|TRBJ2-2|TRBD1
CACARTGDTGELFF
TGTGCCTGCGCGAGGACAGGTGACACCGGGGAGCTGTTTTTT
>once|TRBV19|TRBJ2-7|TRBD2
CASSTRRELYEQYF
TGTGCCAGTAGTACGAGGCGGGAGTTGTACGAGCAGTACTTC
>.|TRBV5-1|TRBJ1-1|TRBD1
CASSLTGGSTEAFF
TGCGCCAGCAGCTTGACAGGGGGGAGCACTGAAGCTTTCTTT
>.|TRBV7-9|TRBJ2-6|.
CASSFGSSGANVLTF
TGTGCCAGCAGCTTCGGGAGCTCTGGGGCCAACGTCCTGACTTTC
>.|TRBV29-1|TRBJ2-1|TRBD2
CSVEPLAGGPDEQFF
TGCAGCGTTGAGCCGCTAGCGGGAGGGCCGGATGAGCAGTTCTTC
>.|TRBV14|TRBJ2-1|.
CASSRMGAGELNEQFF
TGTGCCAGCAGCCGGATGGGGGCGGGAGAATTGAATGAGCAGTTCTTC
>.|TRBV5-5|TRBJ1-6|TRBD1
CASSRDRVSPLHF
TGTGCCAGCAGCCGGGACAGGGTTTCACCCCTCCACTTT
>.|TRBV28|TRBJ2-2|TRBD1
CASSGDRWNTGELFF
TGTGCCAGCAGTGGGGACAGGTGGAACACCGGGGAGCTGTTTTTT
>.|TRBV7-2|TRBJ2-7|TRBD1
CASSSDTGGGYEQYF
TGTGCCAGCAGCTCCGACACAGGGGGCGGCTACGAGCAGTACTTC
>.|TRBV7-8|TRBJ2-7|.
CASSPGTWADEQYF
TGTGCCAGCAGTCCCGGGACTTGGGCCGACGAGCAGTACTTC
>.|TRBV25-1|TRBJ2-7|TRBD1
CASSGDRVLLREQYF
TGTGCCAGCAGTGGGGACAGGGTCCTTCTGCGCGAGCAGTACTTC
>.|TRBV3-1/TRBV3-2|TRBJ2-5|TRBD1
CASSPGTGRQETQYF
TGTGCCAGCAGCCCAGGGACAGGCCGCCAGGAGACCCAGTACTTC
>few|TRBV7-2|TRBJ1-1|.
CASSNYDAEAFF
TGTGCCAGCAGCAACTATGACGCTGAAGCTTTCTTT
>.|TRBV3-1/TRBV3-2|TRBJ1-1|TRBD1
CASSRNHRGTEAFF
TGTGCCAGCAGCCGAAACCACAGGGGCACTGAAGCTTTCTTT
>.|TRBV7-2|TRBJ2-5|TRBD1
CASSLGGQGQETQYF
TGTGCCAGCAGCCTTGGAGGACAGGGCCAAGAGACCCAGTACTTC
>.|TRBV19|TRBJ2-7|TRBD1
CASSTGATGEQYF
TGTGCCAGTTCCACAGGGGCAACTGGTGAGCAGTACTTC
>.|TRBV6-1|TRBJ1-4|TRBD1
CASSEEGDSDNEKLFF
TGTGCCAGCAGTGAAGAGGGGGACAGCGACAATGAAAAACTGTTTTTT
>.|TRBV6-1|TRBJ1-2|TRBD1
CASREGQGGYGYTF
TGTGCCAGCAGGGAAGGACAGGGGGGGTATGGCTACACCTTC
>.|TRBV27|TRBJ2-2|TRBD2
CASSLLLAGGWNTGELFF
TGTGCCAGCAGTTTATTGTTAGCGGGGGGATGGAACACCGGGGAGCTGTTTTTT
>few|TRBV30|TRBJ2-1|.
CAWSVRGGNEQFF
TGTGCCTGGAGTGTCAGAGGGGGCAATGAGCAGTTCTTC
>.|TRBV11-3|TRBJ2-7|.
CASSLDGASEHYEQYF
TGTGCCAGCAGCTTAGATGGGGCTAGCGAGCACTACGAGCAGTACTTC
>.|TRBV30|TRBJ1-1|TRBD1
CAWSVQGTGIRFF
TGTGCCTGGAGTGTACAAGGGACAGGGATTCGCTTCTTT
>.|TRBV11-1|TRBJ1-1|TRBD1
CASSLDRGTEAFF
TGTGCCAGCAGCTTAGACAGGGGCACTGAAGCTTTCTTT
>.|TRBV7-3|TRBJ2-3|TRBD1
CASSATGVGDTQYF
TGTGCCAGCAGCGCGACAGGGGTCGGAGATACGCAGTATTTT
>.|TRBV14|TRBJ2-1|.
CASSQDQRSFYNEQFF
TGTGCCAGCAGCCAAGACCAGAGGAGCTTCTACAATGAGCAGTTCTTC
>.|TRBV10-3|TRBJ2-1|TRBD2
CATGAGGRYNEQFF
TGTGCCACTGGAGCGGGGGGGCGGTACAATGAGCAGTTCTTC
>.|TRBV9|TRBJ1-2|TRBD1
CASSTRQGEGYTF
TGTGCCAGCAGCACCCGACAGGGGGAGGGCTACACCTTC
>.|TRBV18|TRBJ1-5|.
CASSSGIYSNQPQHF
TGTGCCAGCTCGTCAGGCATCTATAGCAATCAGCCCCAGCATTTT
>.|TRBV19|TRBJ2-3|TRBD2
CASSIGLAGTDTQYF
TGTGCCAGTAGTATTGGACTAGCGGGGACGGATACGCAGTATTTT
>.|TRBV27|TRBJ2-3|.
CASSLTRGKDTQYF
TGTGCCAGCAGTTTGACTAGGGGTAAAGATACGCAGTATTTT
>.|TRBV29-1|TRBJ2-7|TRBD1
CSAGQGPRDEQYF
TGCAGCGCAGGACAGGGGCCTCGGGACGAGCAGTACTTC
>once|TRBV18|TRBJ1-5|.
CASSPSVRSSNQPQHF
TGTGCCAGCTCACCCTCCGTCCGGTCGAGCAATCAGCCCCAGCATTTT
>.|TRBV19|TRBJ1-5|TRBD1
CASGDRARQPQHF
TGTGCCAGTGGGGACAGGGCTAGACAGCCCCAGCATTTT
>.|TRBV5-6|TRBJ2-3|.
CASSQDSSTDTQYF
TGTGCCAGCAGCCAGGACAGTAGCACAGATACGCAGTATTTT
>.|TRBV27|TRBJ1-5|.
CARHIDSNQPQHF
TGTGCCAGGCACATTGATAGCAATCAGCCCCAGCATTTT